This entry concerns a single T cell receptor (beta chain). The record originates from a study of blood T cell repertoires in COVID-19. The table came from immunoSEQ multiplex PCR; TCRdb's copy has only in-frame clones and leaves some out. The data show 45,000 to 55,000 clones, 80% to 85% seen once. V gave up 4 bases and J gave up 6 bases, with 13 bases separating them. The V gene's germline CDR1 is SGDLS and CDR2 YYNGEE. The CDR3 consists of 13 residues. This TCR derives from a middle-aged man with acute or convalescent COVID-19. This chain joins TRBV9 and TRBJ1-1, with D hard to call. The sequenced sample consisted of peripheral blood. CDR3 in amino acids: CASSLPPSPEAFF. The CDR3 nucleotides read TGTGCCAGCAGCCTACCTCCATCTCCTGAAGCTTTCTTT.